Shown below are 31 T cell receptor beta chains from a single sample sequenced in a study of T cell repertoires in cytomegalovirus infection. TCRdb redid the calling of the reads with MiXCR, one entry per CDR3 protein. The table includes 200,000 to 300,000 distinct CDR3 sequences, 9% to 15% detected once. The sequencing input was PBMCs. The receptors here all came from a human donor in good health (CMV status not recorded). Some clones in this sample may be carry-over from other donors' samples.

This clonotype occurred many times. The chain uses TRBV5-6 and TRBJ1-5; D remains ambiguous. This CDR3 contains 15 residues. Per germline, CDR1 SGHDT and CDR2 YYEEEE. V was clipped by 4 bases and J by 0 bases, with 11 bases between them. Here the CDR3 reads CASSRTGYSNQPQHF. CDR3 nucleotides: TGTGCCAGCAGCCGGACGGGATATAGCAATCAGCCCCAGCATTTT. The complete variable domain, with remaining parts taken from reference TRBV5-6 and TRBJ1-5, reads DAGVTQSPTHLIKTRGQQVTLRCSPKSGHDTVSWYQQALGQGPQFIFQYYEEEERQRGNFPDRFSGHQFPNYSSELNVNALLLGDSALYLCASSRTGYSNQPQHFGDGTRLSIL.

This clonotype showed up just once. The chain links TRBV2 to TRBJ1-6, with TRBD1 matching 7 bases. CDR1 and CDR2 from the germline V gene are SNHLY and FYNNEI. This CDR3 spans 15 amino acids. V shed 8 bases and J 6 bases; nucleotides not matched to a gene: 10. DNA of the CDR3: TGTGCCAGCGGGATGGGGGGACAGCCTAATTCACCCCTCCACTTT. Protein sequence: CASGMGGQPNSPLHF.

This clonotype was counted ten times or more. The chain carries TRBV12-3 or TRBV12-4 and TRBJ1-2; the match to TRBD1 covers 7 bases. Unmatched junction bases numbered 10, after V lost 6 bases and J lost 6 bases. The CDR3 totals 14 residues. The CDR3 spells CASSPSTGPHGYTF. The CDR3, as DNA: TGTGCCAGCAGCCCGTCGACAGGGCCCCATGGCTACACCTTC.

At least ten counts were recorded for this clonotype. The CDR3 spells CASSLASGSHEQFF. The CDR3 DNA sequence: TGTGCCAGCAGCTTGGCTAGCGGGAGCCATGAGCAGTTCTTC. The chain carries TRBV7-9 and TRBJ2-1; 10 bases are shared with TRBD2. Germline V gene sequence: CDR1 SEHNR, CDR2 FQNEAQ (reference sequence). The V and J ends lost 3 bases and 8 bases, in that order; junction bases with no gene match: 4. CDR3 size: 14 residues.

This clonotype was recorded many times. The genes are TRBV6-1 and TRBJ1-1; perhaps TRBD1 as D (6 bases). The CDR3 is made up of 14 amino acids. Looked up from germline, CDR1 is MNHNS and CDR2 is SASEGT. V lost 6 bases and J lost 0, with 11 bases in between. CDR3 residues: CASRDSGVNTEAFF. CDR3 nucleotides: TGTGCCAGCAGGGATTCAGGGGTGAACACTGAAGCTTTCTTT.

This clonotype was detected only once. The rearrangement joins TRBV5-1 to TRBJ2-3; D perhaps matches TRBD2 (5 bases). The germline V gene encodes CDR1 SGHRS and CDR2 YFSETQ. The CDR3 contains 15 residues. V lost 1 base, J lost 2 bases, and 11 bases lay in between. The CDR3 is CASSLRPGDTDTQYF. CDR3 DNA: TGCGCCAGCAGCTTGAGGCCCGGGGACACAGATACGCAGTATTTT.

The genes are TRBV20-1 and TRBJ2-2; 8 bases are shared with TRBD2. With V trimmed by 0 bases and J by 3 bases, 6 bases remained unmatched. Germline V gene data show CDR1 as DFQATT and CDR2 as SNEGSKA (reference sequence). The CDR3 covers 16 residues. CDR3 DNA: TGCAGTGCTAGAGATACTGGGCGGGGGGACACCGGGGAGCTGTTTTTT. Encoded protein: CSARDTGRGDTGELFF.

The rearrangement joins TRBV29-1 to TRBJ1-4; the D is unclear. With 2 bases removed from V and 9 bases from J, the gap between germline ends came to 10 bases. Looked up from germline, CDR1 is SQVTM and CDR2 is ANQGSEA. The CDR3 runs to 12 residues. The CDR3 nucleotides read TGCAGCGTTGAACGTCTAACGAAAAAACTGTTTTTT. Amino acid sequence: CSVERLTKKLFF.

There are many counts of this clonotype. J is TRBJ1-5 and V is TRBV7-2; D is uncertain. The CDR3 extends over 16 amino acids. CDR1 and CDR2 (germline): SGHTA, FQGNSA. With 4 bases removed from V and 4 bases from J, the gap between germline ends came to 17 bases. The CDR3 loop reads CASSSDGGSPNQPQHF. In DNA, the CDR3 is TGTGCCAGCAGCTCCGACGGAGGTTCACCGAATCAGCCCCAGCATTTT.

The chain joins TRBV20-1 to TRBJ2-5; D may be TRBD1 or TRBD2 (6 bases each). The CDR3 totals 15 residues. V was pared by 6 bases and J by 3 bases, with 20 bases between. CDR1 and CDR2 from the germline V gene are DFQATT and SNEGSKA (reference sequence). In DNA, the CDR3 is TGCAGTGCAGACGCTACAGGGCGGGGAGAAGAGACCCAGTACTTC. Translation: CSADATGRGEETQYF.

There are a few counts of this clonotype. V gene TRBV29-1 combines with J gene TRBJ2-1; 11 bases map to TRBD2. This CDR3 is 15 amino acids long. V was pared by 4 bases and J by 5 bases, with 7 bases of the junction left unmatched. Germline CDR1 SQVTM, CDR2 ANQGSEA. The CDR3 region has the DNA TGCAGCGTTGCATCTAGCGGGAGGATCAACAATGAGCAGTTCTTC. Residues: CSVASSGRINNEQFF.

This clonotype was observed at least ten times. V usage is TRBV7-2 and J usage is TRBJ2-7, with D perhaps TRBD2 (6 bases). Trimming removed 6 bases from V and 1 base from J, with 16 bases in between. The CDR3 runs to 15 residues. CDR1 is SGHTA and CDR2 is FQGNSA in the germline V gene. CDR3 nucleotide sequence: TGTGCCAGCAGGGGGGAGGCCCAAGAGTCCTACGAGCAGTACTTC. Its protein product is CASRGEAQESYEQYF.

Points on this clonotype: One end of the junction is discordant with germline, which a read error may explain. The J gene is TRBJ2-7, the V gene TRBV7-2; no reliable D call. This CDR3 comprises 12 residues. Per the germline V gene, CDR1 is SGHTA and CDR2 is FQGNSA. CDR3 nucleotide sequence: TGTGCCAGCAGCTTAGATGTCTACGCGCAGTACTTC. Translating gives CASSLDVYAQYF. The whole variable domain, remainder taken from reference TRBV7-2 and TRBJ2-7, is GAGVSQSPSNKVTEKGKDVELRCDPISGHTALYWYRQSLGQGLEFLIYFQGNSAPDKSGLPSDRFSAERTGGSVSTLTIQRTQQEDSAVYLCASSLDVYAQYFGPGTRLTVT.

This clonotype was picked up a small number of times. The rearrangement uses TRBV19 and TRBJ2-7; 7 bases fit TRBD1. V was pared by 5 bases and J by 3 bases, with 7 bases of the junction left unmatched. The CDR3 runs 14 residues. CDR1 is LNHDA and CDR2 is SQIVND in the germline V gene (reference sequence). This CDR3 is CASSSQGVNYEQYF. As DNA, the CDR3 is TGTGCCAGTAGTTCCCAGGGGGTTAACTACGAGCAGTACTTC.

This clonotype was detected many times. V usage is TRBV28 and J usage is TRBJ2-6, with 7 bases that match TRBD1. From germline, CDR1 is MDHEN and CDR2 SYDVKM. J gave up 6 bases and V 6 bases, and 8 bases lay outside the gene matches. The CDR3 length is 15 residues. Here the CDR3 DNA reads TGTGCCAGCAGCCCACATACAGGGGTGGCCAACGTCCTGACTTTC. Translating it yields CASSPHTGVANVLTF.

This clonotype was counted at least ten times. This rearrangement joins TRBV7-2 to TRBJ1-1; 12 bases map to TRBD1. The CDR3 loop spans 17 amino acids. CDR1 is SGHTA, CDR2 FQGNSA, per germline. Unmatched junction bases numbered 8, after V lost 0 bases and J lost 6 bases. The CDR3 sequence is CASSLAGGQGARAEAFF. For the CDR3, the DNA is TGTGCCAGCAGCTTAGCAGGGGGACAGGGGGCAAGGGCTGAAGCTTTCTTT.

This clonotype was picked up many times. This chain's CDR3 is CASSFTAGGPYEQYF. The CDR3 DNA sequence: TGTGCCAGCAGCTTTACGGCGGGAGGGCCCTACGAGCAGTACTTC. This chain connects TRBV7-2 to TRBJ2-7; 9 nucleotides match TRBD2. Germline V CDR1 and CDR2: SGHTA, FQGNSA. The junction had 5 bases not matched to a gene; V was cut back by 3 bases and J by 2 bases. This CDR3 spans 15 amino acids. Full variable domain (rest looked up from reference TRBV7-2 and TRBJ2-7): GAGVSQSPSNKVTEKGKDVELRCDPISGHTALYWYRQSLGQGLEFLIYFQGNSAPDKSGLPSDRFSAERTGGSVSTLTIQRTQQEDSAVYLCASSFTAGGPYEQYFGPGTRLTVT.

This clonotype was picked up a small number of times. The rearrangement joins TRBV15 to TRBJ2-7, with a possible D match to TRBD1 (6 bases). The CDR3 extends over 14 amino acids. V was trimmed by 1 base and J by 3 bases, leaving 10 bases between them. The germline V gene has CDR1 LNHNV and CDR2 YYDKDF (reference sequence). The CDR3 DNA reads TGTGCCACCAGCAGAGTGGACAGCGGCTACGAGCAGTACTTC. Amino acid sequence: CATSRVDSGYEQYF.

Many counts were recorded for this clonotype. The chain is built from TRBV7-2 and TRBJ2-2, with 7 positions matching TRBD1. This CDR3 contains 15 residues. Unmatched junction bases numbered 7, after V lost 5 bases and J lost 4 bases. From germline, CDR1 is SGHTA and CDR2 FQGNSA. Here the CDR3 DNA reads TGTGCCAGCAGCCAGGGACAGCCCTTCACCGGGGAGCTGTTTTTT. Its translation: CASSQGQPFTGELFF.

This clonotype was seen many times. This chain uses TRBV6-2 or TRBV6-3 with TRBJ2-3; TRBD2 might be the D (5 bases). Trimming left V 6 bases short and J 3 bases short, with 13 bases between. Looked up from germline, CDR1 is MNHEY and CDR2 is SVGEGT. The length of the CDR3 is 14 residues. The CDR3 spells CASSSGFLTDTQYF. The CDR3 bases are TGTGCCAGCAGCTCGGGATTCCTAACAGATACGCAGTATTTT.

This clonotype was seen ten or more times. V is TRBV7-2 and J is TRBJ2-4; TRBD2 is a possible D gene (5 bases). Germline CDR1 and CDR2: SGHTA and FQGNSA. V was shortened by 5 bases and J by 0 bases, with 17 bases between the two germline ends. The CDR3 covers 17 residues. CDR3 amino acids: CASSLRTSPLAKNIQYF. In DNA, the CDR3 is TGTGCCAGCAGCCTCCGGACTTCTCCTCTAGCCAAAAACATTCAGTACTTC.

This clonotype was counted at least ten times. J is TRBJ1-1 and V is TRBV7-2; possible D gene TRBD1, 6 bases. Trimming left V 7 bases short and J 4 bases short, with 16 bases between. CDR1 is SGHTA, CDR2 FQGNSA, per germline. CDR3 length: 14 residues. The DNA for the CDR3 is TGTGCCAGCACCCAGAGGGGGGTTGGCACTGAAGCTTTCTTT. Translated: CASTQRGVGTEAFF.

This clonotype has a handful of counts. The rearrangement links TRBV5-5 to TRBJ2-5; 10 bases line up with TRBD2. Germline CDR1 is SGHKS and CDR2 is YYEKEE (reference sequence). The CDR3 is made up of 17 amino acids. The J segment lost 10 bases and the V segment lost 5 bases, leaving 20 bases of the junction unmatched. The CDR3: CASSSHTSGVRRVNQYF. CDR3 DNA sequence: TGTGCCAGCAGTTCCCATACTAGCGGGGTTCGCCGAGTGAACCAGTACTTC.

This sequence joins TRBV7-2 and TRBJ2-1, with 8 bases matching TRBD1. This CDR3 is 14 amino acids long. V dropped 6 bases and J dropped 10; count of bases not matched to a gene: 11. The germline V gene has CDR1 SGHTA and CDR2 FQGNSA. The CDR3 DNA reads TGTGCCAGCAGTCCGCGACAGGGGCATTACGAGCAGTTCTTC. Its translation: CASSPRQGHYEQFF.

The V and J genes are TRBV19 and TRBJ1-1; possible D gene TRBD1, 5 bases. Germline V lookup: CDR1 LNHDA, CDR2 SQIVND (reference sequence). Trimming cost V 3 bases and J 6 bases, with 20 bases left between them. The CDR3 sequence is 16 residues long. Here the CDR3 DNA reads TGTGCCAGTAGTATTTCCCCCCTCCCCCGGGGCGCTGAAGCTTTCTTT. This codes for CASSISPLPRGAEAFF.

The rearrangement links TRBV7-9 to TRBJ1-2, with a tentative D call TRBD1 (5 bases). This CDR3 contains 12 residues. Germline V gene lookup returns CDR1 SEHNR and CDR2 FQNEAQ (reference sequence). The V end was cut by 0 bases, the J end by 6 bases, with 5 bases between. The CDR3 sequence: CASSLAGHGYTF. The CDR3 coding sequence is TGTGCCAGCAGCTTAGCGGGGCATGGCTACACCTTC.

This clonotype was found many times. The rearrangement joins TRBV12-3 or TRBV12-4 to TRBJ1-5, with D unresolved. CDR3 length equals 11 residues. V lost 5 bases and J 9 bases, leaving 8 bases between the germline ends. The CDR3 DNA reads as TGTGCCAGCAGTCTCGCATCGCCCCAGCATTTT. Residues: CASSLASPQHF.

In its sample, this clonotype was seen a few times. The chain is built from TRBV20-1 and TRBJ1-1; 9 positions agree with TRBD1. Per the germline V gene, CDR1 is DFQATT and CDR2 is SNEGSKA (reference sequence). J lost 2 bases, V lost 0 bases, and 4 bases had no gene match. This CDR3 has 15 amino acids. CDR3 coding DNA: TGCAGTGCTAGAGACCCAACAGGGGGCAACACTGAAGCTTTCTTT. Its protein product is CSARDPTGGNTEAFF.

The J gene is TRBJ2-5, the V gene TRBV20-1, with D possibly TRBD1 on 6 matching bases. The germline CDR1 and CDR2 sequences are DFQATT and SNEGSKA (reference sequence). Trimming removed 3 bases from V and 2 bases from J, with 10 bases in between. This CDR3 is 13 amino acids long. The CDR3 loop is CSASYRDQETQYF. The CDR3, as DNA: TGCAGTGCTAGCTACAGGGATCAAGAGACCCAGTACTTC.

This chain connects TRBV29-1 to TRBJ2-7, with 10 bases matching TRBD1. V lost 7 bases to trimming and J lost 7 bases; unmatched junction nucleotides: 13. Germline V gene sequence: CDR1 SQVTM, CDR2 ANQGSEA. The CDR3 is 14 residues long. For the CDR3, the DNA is TGCAGCGGGGTAACCGGGACAGGGGTGGAGGAGCAGTACTTC. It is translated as CSGVTGTGVEEQYF.

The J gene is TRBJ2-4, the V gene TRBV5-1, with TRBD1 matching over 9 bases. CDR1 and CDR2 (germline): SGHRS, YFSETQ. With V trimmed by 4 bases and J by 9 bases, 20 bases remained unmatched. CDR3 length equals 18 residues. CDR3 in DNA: TGCGCCAGCAGCCCCACGGGGACCGGGACAGGGCTCCGGGCCATTCAGTACTTC. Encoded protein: CASSPTGTGTGLRAIQYF.